This entry features one T cell receptor beta chain sequence. The junction departs from germline at one end; a sequencing error may be responsible. Germline V gives CDR1 LNHDA, CDR2 SQIVND (reference sequence). The CDR3 is made up of 14 amino acids. The data are from a study of blood T cell repertoires in COVID-19. Using immunoSEQ multiplex PCR, the repertoire was profiled, and TCRdb retains in-frame clones only, with some absent. This table holds approximately 50,000 clones, around 81% found once. This clonotype was obtained from a woman of 80 years or more with COVID-19, enrolled during active disease. The chain links TRBV19 to TRBJ2-3, with 9 bases fitting TRBD2. The specimen sequenced was peripheral blood. The CDR3 here is CASSAPGLADKQYF. In nucleotides, the CDR3 is TGTGCCAGTAGTGCTCCGGGACTAGCAGATAAGCAGTATTTT.